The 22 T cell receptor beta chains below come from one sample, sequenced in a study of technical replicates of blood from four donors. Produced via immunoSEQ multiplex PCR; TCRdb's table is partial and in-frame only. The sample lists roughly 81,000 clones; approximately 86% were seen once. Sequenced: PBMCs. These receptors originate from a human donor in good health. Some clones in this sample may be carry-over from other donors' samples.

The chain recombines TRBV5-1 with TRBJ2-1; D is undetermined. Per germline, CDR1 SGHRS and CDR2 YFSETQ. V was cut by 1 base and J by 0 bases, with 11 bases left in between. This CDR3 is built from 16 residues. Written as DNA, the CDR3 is TGCGCCAGCAGCTTGTCACCGATTAGCTCCTACAATGAGCAGTTCTTC. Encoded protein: CASSLSPISSYNEQFF.

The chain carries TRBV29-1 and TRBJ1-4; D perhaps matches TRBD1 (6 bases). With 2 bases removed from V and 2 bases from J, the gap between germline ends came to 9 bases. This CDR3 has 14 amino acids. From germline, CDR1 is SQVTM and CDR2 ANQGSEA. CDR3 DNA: TGCAGCGTTGAAAAGACAGGCACTAATGAAAAACTGTTTTTT. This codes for CSVEKTGTNEKLFF.

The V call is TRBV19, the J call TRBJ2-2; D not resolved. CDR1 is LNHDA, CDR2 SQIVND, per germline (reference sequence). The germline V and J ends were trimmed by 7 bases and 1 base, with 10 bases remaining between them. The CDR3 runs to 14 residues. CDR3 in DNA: TGTGCCAGTATTGGTCTAGAGAACACCGGGGAGCTGTTTTTT. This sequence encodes CASIGLENTGELFF.

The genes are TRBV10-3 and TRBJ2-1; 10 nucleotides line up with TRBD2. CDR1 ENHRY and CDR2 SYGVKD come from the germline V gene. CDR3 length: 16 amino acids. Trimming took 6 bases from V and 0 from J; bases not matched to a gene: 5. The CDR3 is CAIRIAGGDSYNEQFF. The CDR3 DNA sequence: TGTGCCATCAGGATAGCGGGAGGAGACTCCTACAATGAGCAGTTCTTC.

This chain's CDR3 is CASKGTAYSGNTIYF. The CDR3 DNA reads TGTGCCAGCAAAGGGACAGCCTATTCTGGAAACACCATATATTTT. This rearrangement joins TRBV2 to TRBJ1-3, with TRBD1 matching over 7 bases. This CDR3 has 15 residues. Trimming removed 7 bases from V and 1 base from J; junction bases left unmatched: 7. CDR1 is SNHLY, CDR2 FYNNEI, per germline.

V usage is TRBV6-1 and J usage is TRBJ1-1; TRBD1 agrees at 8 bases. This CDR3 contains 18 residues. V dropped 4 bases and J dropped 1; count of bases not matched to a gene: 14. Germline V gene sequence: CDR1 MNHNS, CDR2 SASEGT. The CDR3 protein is CASSGTGTGYFKNTEAFF. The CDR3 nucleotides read TGTGCCAGCAGTGGGACGGGGACAGGCTACTTCAAGAACACTGAAGCTTTCTTT.

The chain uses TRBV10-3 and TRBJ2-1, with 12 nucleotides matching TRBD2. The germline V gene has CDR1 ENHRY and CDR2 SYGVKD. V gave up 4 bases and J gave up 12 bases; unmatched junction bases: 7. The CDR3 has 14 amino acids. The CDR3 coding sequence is TGTGCCATCAGTGGACTAGCGGGAGAGTGGGGGCAGTTCTTC. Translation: CAISGLAGEWGQFF.

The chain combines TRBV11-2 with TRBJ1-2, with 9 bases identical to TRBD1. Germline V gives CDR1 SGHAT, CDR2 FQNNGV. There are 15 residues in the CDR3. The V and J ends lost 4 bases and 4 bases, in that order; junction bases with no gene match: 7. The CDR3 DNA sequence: TGTGCCAGCAGCTCCGGGACAGGGAGTCCCTATGGCTACACCTTC. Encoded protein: CASSSGTGSPYGYTF.

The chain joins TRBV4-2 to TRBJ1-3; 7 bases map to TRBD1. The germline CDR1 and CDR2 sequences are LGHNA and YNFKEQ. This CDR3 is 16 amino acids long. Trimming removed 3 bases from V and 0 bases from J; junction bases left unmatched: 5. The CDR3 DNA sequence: TGTGCCAGCAGCCACGAGGCAGGGGGCTCTGGAAACACCATATATTTT. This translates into CASSHEAGGSGNTIYF.

CDR3 amino acids: CASRRTSGGAGTGELFF. The CDR3 nucleotides read TGTGCCAGCAGGAGGACTAGCGGGGGGGCTGGCACCGGGGAGCTGTTTTTT. The chain links TRBV7-9 to TRBJ2-2; 15 bases match TRBD2. CDR1 is SEHNR, CDR2 FQNEAQ, per germline (reference sequence). This CDR3 comprises 17 residues. V dropped 6 bases and J dropped 4; count of bases not matched to a gene: 6. Combining the CDR3 with reference TRBV7-9 and TRBJ2-2 gives the whole variable domain DTGVSQNPRHKITKRGQNVTFRCDPISEHNRLYWYRQTLGQGPEFLTYFQNEAQLEKSRLLSDRFSAERPKGSFSTLEIQRTEQGDSAMYLCASRRTSGGAGTGELFFGEGSRLTVL.

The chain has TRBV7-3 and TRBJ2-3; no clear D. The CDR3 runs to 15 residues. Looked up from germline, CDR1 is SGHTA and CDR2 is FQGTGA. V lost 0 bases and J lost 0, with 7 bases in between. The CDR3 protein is CASSLTLRSTDTQYF. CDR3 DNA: TGTGCCAGCAGCTTAACGTTGCGGAGCACAGATACGCAGTATTTT.

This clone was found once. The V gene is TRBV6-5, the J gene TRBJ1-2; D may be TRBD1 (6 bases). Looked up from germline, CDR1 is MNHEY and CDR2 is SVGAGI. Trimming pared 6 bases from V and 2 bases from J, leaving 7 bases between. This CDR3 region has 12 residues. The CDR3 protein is CASRGQNYGYTF. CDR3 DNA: TGTGCCAGCAGAGGACAGAACTATGGCTACACCTTC.

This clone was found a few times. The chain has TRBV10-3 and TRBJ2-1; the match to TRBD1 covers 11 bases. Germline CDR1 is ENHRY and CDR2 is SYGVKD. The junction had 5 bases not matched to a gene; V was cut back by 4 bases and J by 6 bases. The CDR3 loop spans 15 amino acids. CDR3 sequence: CAISGGTGGVNEQFF. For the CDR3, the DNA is TGTGCCATCAGTGGCGGGACAGGGGGTGTCAATGAGCAGTTCTTC.

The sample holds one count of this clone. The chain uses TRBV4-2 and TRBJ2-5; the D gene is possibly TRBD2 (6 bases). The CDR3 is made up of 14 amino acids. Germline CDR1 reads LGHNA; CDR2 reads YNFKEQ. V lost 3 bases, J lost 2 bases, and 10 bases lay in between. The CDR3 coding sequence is TGTGCCAGCAGCCACGGGACTTCTCAAGAGACCCAGTACTTC. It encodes CASSHGTSQETQYF.

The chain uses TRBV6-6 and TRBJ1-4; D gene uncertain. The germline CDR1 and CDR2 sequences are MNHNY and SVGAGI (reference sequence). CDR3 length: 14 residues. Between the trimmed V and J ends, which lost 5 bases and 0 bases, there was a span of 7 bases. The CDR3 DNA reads TGTGCCAGCAGTGTCAGAACAACTAATGAAAAACTGTTTTTT. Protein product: CASSVRTTNEKLFF.

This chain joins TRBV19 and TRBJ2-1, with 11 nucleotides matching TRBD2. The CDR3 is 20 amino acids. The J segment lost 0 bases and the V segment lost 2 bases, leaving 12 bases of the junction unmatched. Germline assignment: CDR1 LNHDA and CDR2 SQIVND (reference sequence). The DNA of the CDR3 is TGTGCCAGTAGTATAAGGGCCGGGACTAGCGGACCTAACTCCTACAATGAGCAGTTCTTC. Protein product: CASSIRAGTSGPNSYNEQFF. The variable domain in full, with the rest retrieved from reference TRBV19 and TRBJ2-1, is DGGITQSPKYLFRKEGQNVTLSCEQNLNHDAMYWYRQDPGQGLRLIYYSQIVNDFQKGDIAEGYSVSREKKESFPLTVTSAQKNPTAFYLCASSIRAGTSGPNSYNEQFFGPGTRLTVL.

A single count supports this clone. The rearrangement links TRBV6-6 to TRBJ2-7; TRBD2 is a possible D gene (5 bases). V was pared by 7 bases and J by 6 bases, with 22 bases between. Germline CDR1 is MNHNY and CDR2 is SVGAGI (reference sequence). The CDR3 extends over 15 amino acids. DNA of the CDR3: TGTGCCAGCAAAGAGATACGGGGAGACGAGGGCGAGCAGTACTTC. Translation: CASKEIRGDEGEQYF.

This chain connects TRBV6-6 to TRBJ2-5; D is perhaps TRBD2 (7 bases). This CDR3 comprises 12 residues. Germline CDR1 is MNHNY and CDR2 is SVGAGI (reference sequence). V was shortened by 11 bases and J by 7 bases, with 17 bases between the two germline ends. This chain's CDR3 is CAGGASAGTQYF. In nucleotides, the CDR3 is TGTGCCGGGGGGGCCTCCGCGGGGACCCAGTACTTC.

CDR3 in amino acids: CASSETSGTGFGYTF. CDR3 in DNA: TGTGCCAGCAGCGAAACCTCCGGGACAGGGTTTGGCTACACCTTC. The chain links TRBV7-2 to TRBJ1-2; 9 nucleotides agree with TRBD1. The CDR3 runs to 15 residues. Per germline, CDR1 SGHTA and CDR2 FQGNSA. J gave up 7 bases and V 5 bases, and 11 bases lay outside the gene matches.

The CDR3 bases are TGTGCCAGCAGTCCCACCTTGCGTAGCTTCCACACCGGGGAGCTGTTTTTT. Amino acid sequence: CASSPTLRSFHTGELFF. The V and J genes are TRBV27 and TRBJ2-2, with D hard to call. The V gene lost 5 bases and the J gene lost 3 bases, with 19 bases spanning the gap. The length of the CDR3 is 17 residues. Germline values: CDR1 MNHEY, CDR2 SMNVEV (reference sequence).

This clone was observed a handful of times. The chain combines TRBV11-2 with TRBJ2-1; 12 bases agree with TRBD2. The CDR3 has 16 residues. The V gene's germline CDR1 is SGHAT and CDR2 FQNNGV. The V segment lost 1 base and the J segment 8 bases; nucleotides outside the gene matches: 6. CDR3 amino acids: CASSLGLTSGGHEQFF. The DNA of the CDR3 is TGTGCCAGCAGCTTAGGTTTGACTAGCGGGGGACATGAGCAGTTCTTC. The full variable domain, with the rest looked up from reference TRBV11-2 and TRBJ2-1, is EAGVAQSPRYKIIEKRQSVAFWCNPISGHATLYWYQQILGQGPKLLIQFQNNGVVDDSQLPKDRFSAERLKGVDSTLKIQPAKLEDSAVYLCASSLGLTSGGHEQFFGPGTRLTVL.

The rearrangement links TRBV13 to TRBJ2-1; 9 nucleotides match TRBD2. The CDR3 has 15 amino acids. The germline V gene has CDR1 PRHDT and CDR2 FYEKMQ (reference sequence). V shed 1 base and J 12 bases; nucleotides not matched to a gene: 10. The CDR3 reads CASSLEGSGREGQFF. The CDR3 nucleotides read TGTGCCAGCAGCTTAGAAGGTAGCGGGAGAGAGGGGCAGTTCTTC.